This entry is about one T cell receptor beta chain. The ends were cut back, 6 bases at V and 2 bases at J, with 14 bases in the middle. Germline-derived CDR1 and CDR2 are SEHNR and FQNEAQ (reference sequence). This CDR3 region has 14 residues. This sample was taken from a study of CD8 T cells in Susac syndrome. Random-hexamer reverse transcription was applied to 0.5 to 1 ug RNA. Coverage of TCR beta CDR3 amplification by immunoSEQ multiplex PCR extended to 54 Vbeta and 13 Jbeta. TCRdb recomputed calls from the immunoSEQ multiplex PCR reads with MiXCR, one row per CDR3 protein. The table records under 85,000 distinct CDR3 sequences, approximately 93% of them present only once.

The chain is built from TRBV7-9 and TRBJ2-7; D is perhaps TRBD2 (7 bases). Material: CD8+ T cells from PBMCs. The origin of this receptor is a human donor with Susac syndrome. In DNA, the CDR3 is TGTGCCAGCAGTTCAAGGGGGGGGACCTACGAGCAGTACTTC. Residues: CASSSRGGTYEQYF.